The rows below give T cell receptor beta chains drawn from one sample of a study of blood T cell repertoires in COVID-19. Using immunoSEQ multiplex PCR, the repertoire was profiled, and TCRdb retains in-frame clones only, with some absent. The sample carries some 420,000 clones, around 87% recorded once. Sample: PBMCs or T cells enriched from blood (not recorded which). These receptors were obtained from a man aged 25-45 years who had recovered from COVID-19. Each CDR3 is given with its conserved first and last residue. The order of the fields is V gene, J gene, D gene, clone size, CDR3 DNA, CDR3 protein. D genes are given only for firm matches. Clone size is stated in some rows and not others, as once, few, many or a class when expanded.

v_call: TRBV14
j_call: TRBJ1-2
d_call: TRBD1
clone_size: few
cdr3_nt: TGTGCCAGCAGCCACGAACAGGGGTATGGCTACACCTTC
cdr3_aa: CASSHEQGYGYTF

v_call: TRBV5-1
j_call: TRBJ1-1
d_call: .
clone_size: .
cdr3_nt: TGCGCCAGCAGCTTGAACGGGTGGAACACTGAAGCTTTCTTT
cdr3_aa: CASSLNGWNTEAFF

v_call: TRBV10-3
j_call: TRBJ1-4
d_call: TRBD1
clone_size: once
cdr3_nt: TGTGCCGCGGGGACAGGAGCAACTAATGAAAAACTGTTTTTT
cdr3_aa: CAAGTGATNEKLFF

v_call: TRBV11-2
j_call: TRBJ2-5
d_call: TRBD2
clone_size: .
cdr3_nt: TGTGCCAGCAGCTCATCAAGACTAGCGGGAGGAGAGACCCAGTACTTC
cdr3_aa: CASSSSRLAGGETQYF

v_call: TRBV28
j_call: TRBJ1-1
d_call: .
clone_size: .
cdr3_nt: TGTGCCAGCAGCCTCGGGGACACTGAAGCTTTCTTT
cdr3_aa: CASSLGDTEAFF

v_call: TRBV19
j_call: TRBJ2-7
d_call: TRBD1
clone_size: .
cdr3_nt: TGTGCCAGTAGTGCCGGGACAGGGACATACGAGCAGTACTTC
cdr3_aa: CASSAGTGTYEQYF

v_call: TRBV4-2
j_call: TRBJ2-1
d_call: .
clone_size: .
cdr3_nt: TGTGCCAGCAGCCAAGATCTTGTGACTACGGATTGGCAGTTCTTC
cdr3_aa: CASSQDLVTTDWQFF

v_call: TRBV18
j_call: TRBJ2-1
d_call: TRBD2
clone_size: .
cdr3_nt: TGTGCCAGCTCAGATTCGGTTAGCGGGATAGAGTCCTACAATGAGCAGTTCTTC
cdr3_aa: CASSDSVSGIESYNEQFF

v_call: TRBV13
j_call: TRBJ2-7
d_call: TRBD2
clone_size: .
cdr3_nt: TGTGCCAGCAGCTCCCTCCCTAGCGGGAGGTACTACGAGCAGTACTTC
cdr3_aa: CASSSLPSGRYYEQYF

v_call: TRBV18
j_call: TRBJ2-1
d_call: .
clone_size: few
cdr3_nt: TGTGCCAGCTCAGCCCAGGGGCCGCAGTTCTTC
cdr3_aa: CASSAQGPQFF

v_call: TRBV5-1
j_call: TRBJ1-2
d_call: .
clone_size: .
cdr3_nt: TGCGCCAGCAGCTTCGGGGGGGCTAACTATGGCTACACCTTC
cdr3_aa: CASSFGGANYGYTF

v_call: TRBV7-6
j_call: TRBJ2-7
d_call: TRBD2
clone_size: .
cdr3_nt: TGTGCCAGCAGCGAAGGGGGACTAGCTTCCGAGCAGTACTTC
cdr3_aa: CASSEGGLASEQYF

v_call: TRBV30
j_call: TRBJ2-7
d_call: TRBD1
clone_size: .
cdr3_nt: TGTGCCTGGAGTGGTGGGACAGGGTTCCACGAGCAGTACTTC
cdr3_aa: CAWSGGTGFHEQYF

v_call: TRBV7-3
j_call: TRBJ2-2
d_call: .
clone_size: .
cdr3_nt: TGTGCCAGCAGCTCCAGACAGAACACCGGGGAGCTGTTTTTT
cdr3_aa: CASSSRQNTGELFF

v_call: TRBV5-1
j_call: TRBJ1-6
d_call: TRBD1
clone_size: .
cdr3_nt: TGCGCCAGCAGCTTGGGACAGGGAAGCGATAATTCACCCCTCCACTTT
cdr3_aa: CASSLGQGSDNSPLHF

v_call: TRBV4-1
j_call: TRBJ2-1
d_call: .
clone_size: .
cdr3_nt: TGCGCCAGCAGCCCTAGGCCCGTGCCGGGTCCTTCAAATGAGCAGTTCTTC
cdr3_aa: CASSPRPVPGPSNEQFF

v_call: TRBV28
j_call: TRBJ2-5
d_call: TRBD1
clone_size: .
cdr3_nt: TGTGCCAGCAGGACAGGGGCACGGATTATACAAGAGACCCAGTACTTC
cdr3_aa: CASRTGARIIQETQYF

v_call: TRBV24-1
j_call: TRBJ2-7
d_call: TRBD2
clone_size: .
cdr3_nt: TGTGCCACCGACCCTAGCGGGACGGCCTCCTACGAGCAGTACTTC
cdr3_aa: CATDPSGTASYEQYF

v_call: TRBV19
j_call: TRBJ2-3
d_call: .
clone_size: .
cdr3_nt: TGTGCCAGTAGTACCCCTTCCACAGATACGCAGTATTTT
cdr3_aa: CASSTPSTDTQYF

v_call: TRBV28
j_call: TRBJ2-1
d_call: .
clone_size: .
cdr3_nt: TGTGCCAGCAGTTTATCAGGGGGGCCCAATGAGCAGTTCTTC
cdr3_aa: CASSLSGGPNEQFF

v_call: TRBV5-5
j_call: TRBJ2-5
d_call: TRBD2
clone_size: .
cdr3_nt: TGTGCCAGCAGCCTACCGGGGGGGCTGATAGGGACCCAGTACTTC
cdr3_aa: CASSLPGGLIGTQYF

v_call: TRBV28
j_call: TRBJ1-2
d_call: .
clone_size: .
cdr3_nt: TGTGCCAGCAGTGCACAGGGTCGGGACTATGGCTACACCTTC
cdr3_aa: CASSAQGRDYGYTF

v_call: TRBV4-1
j_call: TRBJ1-2
d_call: .
clone_size: .
cdr3_nt: TGCGCCAGCAGCCATCCCCCGGACAGCAAGGGCTATGGCTACACCTTC
cdr3_aa: CASSHPPDSKGYGYTF

v_call: TRBV18
j_call: TRBJ1-5
d_call: .
clone_size: .
cdr3_nt: TGTGCCAGCTCTCCTAAGCGGATTAGCAATCAGCCCCAGCATTTT
cdr3_aa: CASSPKRISNQPQHF

v_call: TRBV7-9
j_call: TRBJ1-1
d_call: TRBD1
clone_size: .
cdr3_nt: TGTGCCAGCAGCAGACGACAGGGGGCGACTGAAGCTTTCTTT
cdr3_aa: CASSRRQGATEAFF

v_call: TRBV5-1
j_call: TRBJ2-1
d_call: TRBD1
clone_size: few
cdr3_nt: TGCGCCAGCAGAGTGGGACAGAGCTACAATGAGCAGTTCTTC
cdr3_aa: CASRVGQSYNEQFF

v_call: TRBV18
j_call: TRBJ1-1
d_call: TRBD1
clone_size: .
cdr3_nt: TGTGCCAGCTCACCCCACAGGGGCACTGAAGCTTTCTTT
cdr3_aa: CASSPHRGTEAFF

v_call: TRBV19
j_call: TRBJ1-2
d_call: .
clone_size: .
cdr3_nt: TGTGCCAGTAGTATAGTACAGGGTGTAGGCGGCTACACCTTC
cdr3_aa: CASSIVQGVGGYTF

v_call: TRBV15
j_call: TRBJ1-5
d_call: TRBD1
clone_size: .
cdr3_nt: TGTGCCACCAGCAGAGCACCCGGACAGGGAGGGACCAGGGAGCAGCCCCAGCATTTT
cdr3_aa: CATSRAPGQGGTREQPQHF

v_call: TRBV2
j_call: TRBJ1-4
d_call: TRBD1
clone_size: .
cdr3_nt: TGTGCCAGCGGGGGGAGGACAGGGTTTGAAAAACTGTTTTTT
cdr3_aa: CASGGRTGFEKLFF

v_call: TRBV6-2/TRBV6-3
j_call: TRBJ2-7
d_call: .
clone_size: few
cdr3_nt: TGTGCCAGCAGTTACGGCGGGAACCACTTATTC
cdr3_aa: CASSYGGNHLF

v_call: TRBV24-1
j_call: TRBJ1-5
d_call: .
clone_size: .
cdr3_nt: TGTGCCACCAGTGAGTTTGACATCCCGGCCATTTTTAGCAATCAGCCCCAGCATTTT
cdr3_aa: CATSEFDIPAIFSNQPQHF

v_call: TRBV5-1
j_call: TRBJ2-7
d_call: .
clone_size: .
cdr3_nt: TGCGCCAGCAGCTTGGAGGCTAGGGGTGAGCAGTACTTC
cdr3_aa: CASSLEARGEQYF

v_call: TRBV19
j_call: TRBJ1-5
d_call: TRBD1
clone_size: .
cdr3_nt: TGTGCCAGTAGTGCGAAGGGACAGCTGGCGAATCAGCCCCAGCATTTT
cdr3_aa: CASSAKGQLANQPQHF

v_call: TRBV28
j_call: TRBJ2-7
d_call: TRBD1
clone_size: .
cdr3_nt: TGTGCCAGCAAAGGGGGCGGGGAGCAGTACTTC
cdr3_aa: CASKGGGEQYF

v_call: TRBV5-1
j_call: TRBJ2-3
d_call: .
clone_size: .
cdr3_nt: TGCGCCAGCGACTACCATCCCAACCCAGATACGCAGTATTTT
cdr3_aa: CASDYHPNPDTQYF

v_call: TRBV7-2
j_call: TRBJ2-5
d_call: .
clone_size: .
cdr3_nt: TGTGCCAGCAGCTTACAGTTCTCGGAGACCCAGTACTTC
cdr3_aa: CASSLQFSETQYF

v_call: TRBV28
j_call: TRBJ1-3
d_call: .
clone_size: .
cdr3_nt: TGTGCCAGCAGTTTTACCAGCTCTGGAAACACCATATATTTT
cdr3_aa: CASSFTSSGNTIYF

v_call: TRBV10-2
j_call: TRBJ2-3
d_call: TRBD2
clone_size: .
cdr3_nt: TGCGCCAGCAGTGAGTCATTAGCGGGAGAGACCCCTGATACGCAGTATTTT
cdr3_aa: CASSESLAGETPDTQYF

v_call: TRBV3-1/TRBV3-2
j_call: TRBJ2-7
d_call: TRBD2
clone_size: few
cdr3_nt: TGTGCCAGCAGCCAAGAGTTAGCGGGAGTTAGCGAGCAGTACTTC
cdr3_aa: CASSQELAGVSEQYF

v_call: TRBV28
j_call: TRBJ2-7
d_call: TRBD2
clone_size: .
cdr3_nt: TGTGCCAGCAGTTCCCCTGGACTAGCGGAGATCTACGAGCAGTACTTC
cdr3_aa: CASSSPGLAEIYEQYF

v_call: TRBV6-6
j_call: TRBJ1-1
d_call: .
clone_size: .
cdr3_nt: TGTGCCAGCAGTTTATCACCAGAGAACACTGAAGCTTTCTTT
cdr3_aa: CASSLSPENTEAFF

v_call: TRBV29-1
j_call: TRBJ1-5
d_call: .
clone_size: .
cdr3_nt: TGCAGCGTTCAACAGGGAAATCAGCCCCAGCATTTT
cdr3_aa: CSVQQGNQPQHF

v_call: TRBV28
j_call: TRBJ2-1
d_call: .
clone_size: .
cdr3_nt: TGTGCCAGCAGCCCCGGTTCCGATGATGAGCAGTTCTTC
cdr3_aa: CASSPGSDDEQFF

v_call: TRBV7-9
j_call: TRBJ2-7
d_call: TRBD2
clone_size: .
cdr3_nt: TGTGCCAGCAGCTTCAGCGGGAGGGCCTACGAGCAGTACTTC
cdr3_aa: CASSFSGRAYEQYF

v_call: TRBV29-1
j_call: TRBJ2-2
d_call: TRBD1
clone_size: .
cdr3_nt: TGCAGCGCCCGACCCGGGACAGGGGCCACCGGGGAGCTGTTTTTT
cdr3_aa: CSARPGTGATGELFF

v_call: TRBV5-1
j_call: TRBJ1-1
d_call: .
clone_size: .
cdr3_nt: TGCGCCAGCAGCCGGGAGGGGGGCGTTCGGAACACTGAAGCTTTCTTT
cdr3_aa: CASSREGGVRNTEAFF

v_call: TRBV3-1/TRBV3-2
j_call: TRBJ2-7
d_call: .
clone_size: .
cdr3_nt: TGTGCCAGCAGCCTCCAATCCTACGAGCAGTACTTC
cdr3_aa: CASSLQSYEQYF

v_call: TRBV18
j_call: TRBJ1-4
d_call: TRBD1
clone_size: few
cdr3_nt: TGTGCCAGCTCACCGTCTCCGGGACAGGGTCTTTTTCGTTCCACTAATGAAAAACTGTTTTTT
cdr3_aa: CASSPSPGQGLFRSTNEKLFF

v_call: TRBV28
j_call: TRBJ2-1
d_call: .
clone_size: once
cdr3_nt: TGTGCCAGCAGACCCCCCGGGGGCTACAATGAGCAGTTCTTC
cdr3_aa: CASRPPGGYNEQFF